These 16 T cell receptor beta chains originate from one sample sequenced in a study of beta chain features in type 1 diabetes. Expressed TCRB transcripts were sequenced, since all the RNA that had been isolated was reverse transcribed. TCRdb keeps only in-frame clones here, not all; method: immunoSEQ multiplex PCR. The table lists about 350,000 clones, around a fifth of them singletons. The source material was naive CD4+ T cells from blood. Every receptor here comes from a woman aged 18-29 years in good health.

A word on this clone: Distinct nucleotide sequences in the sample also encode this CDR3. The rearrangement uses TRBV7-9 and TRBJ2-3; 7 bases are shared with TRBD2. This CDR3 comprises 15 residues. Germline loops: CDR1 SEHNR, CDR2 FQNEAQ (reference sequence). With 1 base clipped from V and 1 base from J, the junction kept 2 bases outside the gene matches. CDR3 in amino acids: CASSLVLAGTDTQYF. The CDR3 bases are TGTGCCAGCAGCTTAGTTCTAGCGGGCACAGATACGCAGTATTTT.

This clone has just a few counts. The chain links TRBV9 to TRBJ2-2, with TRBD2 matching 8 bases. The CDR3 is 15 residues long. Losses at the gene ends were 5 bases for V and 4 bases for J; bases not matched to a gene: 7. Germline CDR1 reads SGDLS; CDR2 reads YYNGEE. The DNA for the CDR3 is TGTGCCAGCAGTGCGGGACTAGTTCCCACCGGGGAGCTGTTTTTT. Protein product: CASSAGLVPTGELFF.

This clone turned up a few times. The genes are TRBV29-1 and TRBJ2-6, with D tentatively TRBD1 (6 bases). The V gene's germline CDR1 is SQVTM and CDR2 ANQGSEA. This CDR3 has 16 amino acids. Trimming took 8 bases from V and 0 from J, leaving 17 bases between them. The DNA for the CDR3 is TGCAGCACGGGACATCGCCTCAGCTCTGGGGCCAACGTCCTGACTTTC. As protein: CSTGHRLSSGANVLTF.

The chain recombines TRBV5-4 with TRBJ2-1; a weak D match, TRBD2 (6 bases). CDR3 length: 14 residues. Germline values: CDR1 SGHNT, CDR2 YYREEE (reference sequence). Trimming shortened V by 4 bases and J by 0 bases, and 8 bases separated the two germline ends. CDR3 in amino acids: CASSGGNSYNEQFF. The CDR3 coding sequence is TGTGCCAGCAGCGGCGGGAACTCCTACAATGAGCAGTTCTTC.

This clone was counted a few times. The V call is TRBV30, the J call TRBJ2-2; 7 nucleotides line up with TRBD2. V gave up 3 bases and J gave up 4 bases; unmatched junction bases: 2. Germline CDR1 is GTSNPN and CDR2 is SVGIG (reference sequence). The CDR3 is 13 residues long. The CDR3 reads CAWRRTSTGELFF. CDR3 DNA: TGTGCCTGGAGAAGGACTAGCACCGGGGAGCTGTTTTTT.

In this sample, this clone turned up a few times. CDR3 residues: CSAYSVSRDTQYF. The CDR3 coding sequence is TGCAGCGCCTACTCCGTTAGTAGAGATACGCAGTATTTT. The V and J genes are TRBV29-1 and TRBJ2-3, with D unclear. The germline V gene encodes CDR1 SQVTM and CDR2 ANQGSEA. The CDR3 covers 13 residues. Trimming removed 7 bases at V and 5 bases at J, with 16 bases between.

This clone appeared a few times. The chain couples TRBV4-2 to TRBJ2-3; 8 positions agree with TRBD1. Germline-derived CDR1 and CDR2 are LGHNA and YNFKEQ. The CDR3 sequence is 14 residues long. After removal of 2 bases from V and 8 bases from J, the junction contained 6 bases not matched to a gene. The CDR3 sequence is CASSQRTGWTTQYF. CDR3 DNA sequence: TGTGCCAGCAGCCAAAGGACAGGGTGGACTACGCAGTATTTT.

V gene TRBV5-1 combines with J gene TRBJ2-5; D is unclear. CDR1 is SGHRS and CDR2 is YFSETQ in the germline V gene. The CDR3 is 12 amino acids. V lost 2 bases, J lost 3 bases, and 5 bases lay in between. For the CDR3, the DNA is TGCGCCAGCAGCTTTGAGGAAGAGACCCAGTACTTC. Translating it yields CASSFEEETQYF. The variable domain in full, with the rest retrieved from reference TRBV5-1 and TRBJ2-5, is KAGVTQTPRYLIKTRGQQVTLSCSPISGHRSVSWYQQTPGQGLQFLFEYFSETQRNKGNFPGRFSGRQFSNSRSEMNVSTLELGDSALYLCASSFEEETQYFGPGTRLLVL.

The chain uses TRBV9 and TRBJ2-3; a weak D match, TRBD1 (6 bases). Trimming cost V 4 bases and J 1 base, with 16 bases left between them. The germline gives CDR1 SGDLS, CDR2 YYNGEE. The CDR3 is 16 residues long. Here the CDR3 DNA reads TGTGCCAGCAGCCCAGTAGGGGACATTGGCACAGATACGCAGTATTTT. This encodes CASSPVGDIGTDTQYF. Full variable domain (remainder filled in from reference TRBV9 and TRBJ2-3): DSGVTQTPKHLITATGQRVTLRCSPRSGDLSVYWYQQSLDQGLQFLIQYYNGEERAKGNILERFSAQQFPDLHSELNLSSLELGDSALYFCASSPVGDIGTDTQYFGPGTRLTVL.

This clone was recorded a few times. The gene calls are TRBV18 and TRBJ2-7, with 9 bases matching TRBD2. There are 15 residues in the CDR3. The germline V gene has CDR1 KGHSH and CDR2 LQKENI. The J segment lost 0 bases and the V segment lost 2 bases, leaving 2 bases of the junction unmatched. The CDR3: CASSPMTSGSYEQYF. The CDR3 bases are TGTGCCAGCTCACCAATGACTAGCGGCTCCTACGAGCAGTACTTC. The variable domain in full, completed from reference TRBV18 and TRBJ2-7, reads NAGVMQNPRHLVRRRGQEARLRCSPMKGHSHVYWYRQLPEEGLKFMVYLQKENIIDESGMPKERFSAEFPKEGPSILRIQQVVRGDSAAYFCASSPMTSGSYEQYFGPGTRLTVT.

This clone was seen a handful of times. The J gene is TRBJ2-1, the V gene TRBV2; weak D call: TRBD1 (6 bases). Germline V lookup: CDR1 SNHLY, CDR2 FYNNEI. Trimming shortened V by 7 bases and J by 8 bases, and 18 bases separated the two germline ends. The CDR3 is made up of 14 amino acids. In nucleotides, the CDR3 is TGTGCCAGCACCTACAGGGAAGGGGTGGATGAGCAGTTCTTC. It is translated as CASTYREGVDEQFF.

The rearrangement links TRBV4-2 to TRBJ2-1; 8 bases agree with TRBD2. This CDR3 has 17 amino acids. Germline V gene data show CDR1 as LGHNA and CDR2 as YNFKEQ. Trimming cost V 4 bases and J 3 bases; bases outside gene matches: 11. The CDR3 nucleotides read TGTGCCAGCAGCCCACCTGTTGGGCGGGGGGTCTACAATGAGCAGTTCTTC. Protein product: CASSPPVGRGVYNEQFF.

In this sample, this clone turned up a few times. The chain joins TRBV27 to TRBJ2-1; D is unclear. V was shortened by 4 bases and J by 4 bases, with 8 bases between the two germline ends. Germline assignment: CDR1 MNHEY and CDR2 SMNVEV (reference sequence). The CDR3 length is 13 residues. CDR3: CASSSNGYNEQFF. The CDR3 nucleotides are TGTGCCAGCAGTTCGAACGGTTACAATGAGCAGTTCTTC.

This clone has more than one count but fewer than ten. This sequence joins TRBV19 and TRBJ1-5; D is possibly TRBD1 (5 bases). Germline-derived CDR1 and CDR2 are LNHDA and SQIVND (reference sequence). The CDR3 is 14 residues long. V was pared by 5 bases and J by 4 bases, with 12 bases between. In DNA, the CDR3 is TGTGCCAGTAGTCGCAACGGGGGAAATCAGCCCCAGCATTTT. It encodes CASSRNGGNQPQHF.

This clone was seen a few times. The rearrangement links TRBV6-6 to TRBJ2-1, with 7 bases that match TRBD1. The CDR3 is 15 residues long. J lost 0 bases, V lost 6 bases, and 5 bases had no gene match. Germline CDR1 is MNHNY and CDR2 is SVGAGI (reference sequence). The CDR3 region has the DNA TGTGCCAGCAGGGAAGGGGGCGGCTCCTACAATGAGCAGTTCTTC. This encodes CASREGGGSYNEQFF.

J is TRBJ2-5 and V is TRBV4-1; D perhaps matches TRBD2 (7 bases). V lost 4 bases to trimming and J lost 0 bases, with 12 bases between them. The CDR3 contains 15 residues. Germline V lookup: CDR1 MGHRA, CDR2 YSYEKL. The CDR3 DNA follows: TGCGCCAGCAGCCCGGGGGGCCTGTACCAAGAGACCCAGTACTTC. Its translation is CASSPGGLYQETQYF.